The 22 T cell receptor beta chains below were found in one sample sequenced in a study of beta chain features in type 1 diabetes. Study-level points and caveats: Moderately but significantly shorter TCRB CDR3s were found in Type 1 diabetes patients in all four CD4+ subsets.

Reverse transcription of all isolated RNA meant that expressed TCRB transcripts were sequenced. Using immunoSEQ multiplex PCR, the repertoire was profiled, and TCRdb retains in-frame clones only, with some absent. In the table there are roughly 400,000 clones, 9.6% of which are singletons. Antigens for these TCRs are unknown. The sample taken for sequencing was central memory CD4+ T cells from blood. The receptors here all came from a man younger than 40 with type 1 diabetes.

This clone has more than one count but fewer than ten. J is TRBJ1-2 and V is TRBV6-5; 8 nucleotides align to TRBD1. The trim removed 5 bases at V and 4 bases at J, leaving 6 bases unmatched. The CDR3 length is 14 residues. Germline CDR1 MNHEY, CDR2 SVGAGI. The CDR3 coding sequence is TGTGCCAGCAGTCTTACGGACAGGGCCTATGGCTACACCTTC. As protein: CASSLTDRAYGYTF.

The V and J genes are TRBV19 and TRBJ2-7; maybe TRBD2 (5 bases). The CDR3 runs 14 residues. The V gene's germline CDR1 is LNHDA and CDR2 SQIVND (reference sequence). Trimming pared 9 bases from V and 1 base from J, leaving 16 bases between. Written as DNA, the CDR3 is TGTGCCAGGAGGATGGGAGATTCTTCCTACGAGCAGTACTTC. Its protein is CARRMGDSSYEQYF.

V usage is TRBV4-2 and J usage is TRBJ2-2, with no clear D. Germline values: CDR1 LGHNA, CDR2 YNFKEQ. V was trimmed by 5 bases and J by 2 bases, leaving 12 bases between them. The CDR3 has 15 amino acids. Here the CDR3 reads CASSLELINTGELFF. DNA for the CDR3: TGTGCCAGCAGCTTGGAGCTCATTAACACCGGGGAGCTGTTTTTT.

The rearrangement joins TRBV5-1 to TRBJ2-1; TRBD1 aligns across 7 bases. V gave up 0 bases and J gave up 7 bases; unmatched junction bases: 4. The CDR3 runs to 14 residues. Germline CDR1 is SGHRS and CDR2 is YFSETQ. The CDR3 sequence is CASSLEGQRNEQFF. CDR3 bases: TGCGCCAGCAGCTTGGAGGGACAGCGGAATGAGCAGTTCTTC. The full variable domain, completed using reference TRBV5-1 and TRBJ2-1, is KAGVTQTPRYLIKTRGQQVTLSCSPISGHRSVSWYQQTPGQGLQFLFEYFSETQRNKGNFPGRFSGRQFSNSRSEMNVSTLELGDSALYLCASSLEGQRNEQFFGPGTRLTVL.

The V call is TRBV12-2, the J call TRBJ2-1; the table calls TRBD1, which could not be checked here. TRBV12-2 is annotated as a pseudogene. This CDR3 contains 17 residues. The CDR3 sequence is CASRLLRDTCSYNEQFF. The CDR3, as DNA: TGTGCAAGTCGCTTACTCCGGGACACCTGCTCCTACAATGAGCAGTTCTTC.

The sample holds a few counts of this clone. CDR3 bases: TGTGCCAGCAGCTATGTGGCGACTGAAGCTTTCTTT. This sequence encodes CASSYVATEAFF. The genes are TRBV7-9 and TRBJ1-1; the D is unclear. Trimming pared 4 bases from V and 5 bases from J, leaving 8 bases between. Germline V gives CDR1 SEHNR, CDR2 FQNEAQ (reference sequence). This CDR3 comprises 12 residues.

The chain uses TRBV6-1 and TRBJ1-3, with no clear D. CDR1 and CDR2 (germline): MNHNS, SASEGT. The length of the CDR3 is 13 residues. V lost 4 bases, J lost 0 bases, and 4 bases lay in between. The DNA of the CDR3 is TGTGCCAGCAGTGCCCGCTCTGGAAACACCATATATTTT. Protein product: CASSARSGNTIYF.

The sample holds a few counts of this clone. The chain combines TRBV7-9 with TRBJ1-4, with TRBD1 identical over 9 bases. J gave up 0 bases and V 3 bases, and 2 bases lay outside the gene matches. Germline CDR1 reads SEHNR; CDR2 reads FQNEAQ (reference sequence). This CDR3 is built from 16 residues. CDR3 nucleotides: TGTGCCAGCAGCTTGGGGACAGGGTCAACTAATGAAAAACTGTTTTTT. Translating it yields CASSLGTGSTNEKLFF.

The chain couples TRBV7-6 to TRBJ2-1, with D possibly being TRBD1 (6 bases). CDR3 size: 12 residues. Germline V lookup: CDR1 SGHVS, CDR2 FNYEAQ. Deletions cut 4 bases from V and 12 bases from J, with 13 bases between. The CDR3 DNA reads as TGTGCCAGCAGCTACACAGGGTTCGGGCAGTTCTTC. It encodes CASSYTGFGQFF.

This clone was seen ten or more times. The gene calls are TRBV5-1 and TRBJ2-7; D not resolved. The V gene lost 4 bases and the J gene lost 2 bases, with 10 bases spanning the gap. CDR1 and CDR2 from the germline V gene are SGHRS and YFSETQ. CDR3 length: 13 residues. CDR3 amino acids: CASSRDAAYEQYF. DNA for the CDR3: TGCGCCAGCAGCCGAGACGCGGCCTACGAGCAGTACTTC.

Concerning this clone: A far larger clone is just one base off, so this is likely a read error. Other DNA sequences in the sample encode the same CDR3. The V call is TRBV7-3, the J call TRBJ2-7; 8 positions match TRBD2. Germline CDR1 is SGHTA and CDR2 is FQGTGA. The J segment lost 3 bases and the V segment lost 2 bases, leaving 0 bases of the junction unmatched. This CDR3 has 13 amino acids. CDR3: CASSLAGGYEQYF. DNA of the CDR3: TGTGCCAGCAGCTTAGCGGGAGGCTACGAGCAGTACTTC.

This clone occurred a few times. Written as DNA, the CDR3 is TGTGCCAGCAGTGGTGGGGGGGGAAGAACTGAAGCTTTCTTT. This codes for CASSGGGGRTEAFF. The chain links TRBV28 to TRBJ1-1; D possibly corresponds to TRBD1 (5 bases). Germline V lookup: CDR1 MDHEN, CDR2 SYDVKM. The V gene lost 5 bases and the J gene lost 5 bases, with 15 bases spanning the gap. The CDR3 spans 14 residues.

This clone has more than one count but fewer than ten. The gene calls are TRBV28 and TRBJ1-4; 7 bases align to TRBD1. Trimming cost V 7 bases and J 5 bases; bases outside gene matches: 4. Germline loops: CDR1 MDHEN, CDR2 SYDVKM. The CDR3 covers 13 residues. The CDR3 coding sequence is TGTGCCAGCAAAGGGGGCACAAATGAAAAACTGTTTTTT. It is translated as CASKGGTNEKLFF.

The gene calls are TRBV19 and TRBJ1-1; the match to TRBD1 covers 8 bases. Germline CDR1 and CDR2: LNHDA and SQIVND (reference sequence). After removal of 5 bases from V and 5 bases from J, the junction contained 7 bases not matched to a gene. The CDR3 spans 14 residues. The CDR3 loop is CASSVQGARTEAFF. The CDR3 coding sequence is TGTGCCAGTAGTGTCCAGGGGGCGAGGACTGAAGCTTTCTTT.

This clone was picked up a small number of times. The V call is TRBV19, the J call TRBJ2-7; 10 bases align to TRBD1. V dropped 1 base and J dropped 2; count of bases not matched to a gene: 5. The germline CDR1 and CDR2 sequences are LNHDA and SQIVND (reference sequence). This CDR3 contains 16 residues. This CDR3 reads CASSIVGQGNAYEQYF. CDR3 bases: TGTGCCAGTAGTATAGTGGGACAGGGGAACGCCTACGAGCAGTACTTC.

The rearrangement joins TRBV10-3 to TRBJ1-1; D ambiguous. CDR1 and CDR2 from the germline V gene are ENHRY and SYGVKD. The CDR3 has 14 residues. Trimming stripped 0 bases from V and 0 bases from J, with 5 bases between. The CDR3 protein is CAISESKVNTEAFF. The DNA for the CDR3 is TGTGCCATCAGTGAGTCAAAAGTGAACACTGAAGCTTTCTTT.

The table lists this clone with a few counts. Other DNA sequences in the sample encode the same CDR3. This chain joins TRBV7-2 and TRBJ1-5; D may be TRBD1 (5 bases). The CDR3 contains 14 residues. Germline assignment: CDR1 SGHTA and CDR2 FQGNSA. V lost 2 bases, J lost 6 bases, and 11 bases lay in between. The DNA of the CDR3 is TGTGCCAGCAGCTTAAGGCAGGGCGGTCAGCCCCAGCATTTT. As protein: CASSLRQGGQPQHF.

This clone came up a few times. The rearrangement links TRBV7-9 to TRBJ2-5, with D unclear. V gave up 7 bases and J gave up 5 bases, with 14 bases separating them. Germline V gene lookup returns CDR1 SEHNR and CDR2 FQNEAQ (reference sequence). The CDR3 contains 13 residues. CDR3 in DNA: TGTGCCAGCAAGCTCGGAACAGCCGAGACCCAGTACTTC. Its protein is CASKLGTAETQYF. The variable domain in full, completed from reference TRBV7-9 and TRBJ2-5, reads DTGVSQNPRHKITKRGQNVTFRCDPISEHNRLYWYRQTLGQGPEFLTYFQNEAQLEKSRLLSDRFSAERPKGSFSTLEIQRTEQGDSAMYLCASKLGTAETQYFGPGTRLLVL.

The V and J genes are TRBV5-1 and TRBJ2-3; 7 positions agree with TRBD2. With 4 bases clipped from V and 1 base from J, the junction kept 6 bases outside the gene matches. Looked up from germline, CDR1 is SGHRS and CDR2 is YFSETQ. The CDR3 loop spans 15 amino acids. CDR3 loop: CASSPGGRGTDTQYF. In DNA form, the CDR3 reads TGCGCCAGCAGCCCGGGAGGCAGAGGCACAGATACGCAGTATTTT. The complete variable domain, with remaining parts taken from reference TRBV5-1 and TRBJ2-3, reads KAGVTQTPRYLIKTRGQQVTLSCSPISGHRSVSWYQQTPGQGLQFLFEYFSETQRNKGNFPGRFSGRQFSNSRSEMNVSTLELGDSALYLCASSPGGRGTDTQYFGPGTRLTVL.

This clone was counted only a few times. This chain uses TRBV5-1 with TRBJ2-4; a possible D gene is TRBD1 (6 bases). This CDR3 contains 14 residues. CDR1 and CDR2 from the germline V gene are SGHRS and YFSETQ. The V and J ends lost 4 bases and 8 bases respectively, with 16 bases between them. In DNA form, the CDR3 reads TGCGCCAGCAGCCAGCTGGGACAATTGGACATTCAGTACTTC. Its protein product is CASSQLGQLDIQYF.

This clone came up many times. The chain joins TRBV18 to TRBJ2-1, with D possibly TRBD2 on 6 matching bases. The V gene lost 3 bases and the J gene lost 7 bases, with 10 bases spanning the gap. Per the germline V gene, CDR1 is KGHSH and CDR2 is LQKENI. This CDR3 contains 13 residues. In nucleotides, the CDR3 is TGTGCCAGCTCACCCGGGAGTGGGAATGAGCAGTTCTTC. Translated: CASSPGSGNEQFF.

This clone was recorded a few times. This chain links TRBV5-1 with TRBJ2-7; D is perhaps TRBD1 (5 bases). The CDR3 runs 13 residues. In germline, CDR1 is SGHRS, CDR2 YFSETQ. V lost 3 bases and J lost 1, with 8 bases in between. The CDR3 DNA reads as TGCGCCAGCAGCTCCGACAGTTCCTACGAGCAGTACTTC. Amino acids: CASSSDSSYEQYF. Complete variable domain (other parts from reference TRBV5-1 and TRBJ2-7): KAGVTQTPRYLIKTRGQQVTLSCSPISGHRSVSWYQQTPGQGLQFLFEYFSETQRNKGNFPGRFSGRQFSNSRSEMNVSTLELGDSALYLCASSSDSSYEQYFGPGTRLTVT.